The next 8 T cell receptor beta chains were all read from a single sample in a study of blood T cell repertoires in COVID-19. The table came from immunoSEQ multiplex PCR; TCRdb's copy has only in-frame clones and leaves some out. The repertoire holds about 230,000 clones, with about 83% as singletons. Sequencing was performed on peripheral blood. The receptors derive from an elderly man with acute or convalescent COVID-19.

This sequence joins TRBV19 and TRBJ1-1; 7 nucleotides align to TRBD1. Per germline, CDR1 LNHDA and CDR2 SQIVND (reference sequence). The CDR3 is 16 residues long. Trimming removed 1 base from V and 5 bases from J; junction bases left unmatched: 10. CDR3 region: CASSIGRIAGGTEAFF. In DNA form, the CDR3 reads TGTGCCAGTAGTATAGGCCGAATTGCAGGGGGTACTGAAGCTTTCTTT. Together with reference TRBV19 and TRBJ1-1, the CDR3 gives the full variable domain: DGGITQSPKYLFRKEGQNVTLSCEQNLNHDAMYWYRQDPGQGLRLIYYSQIVNDFQKGDIAEGYSVSREKKESFPLTVTSAQKNPTAFYLCASSIGRIAGGTEAFFGQGTRLTVV.

CDR3 coding DNA: TGTGCCTGGAGTGCCCCGGGACAGGGGGCCAATCAGCCCCAGCATTTT. It specifies CAWSAPGQGANQPQHF. The chain couples TRBV30 to TRBJ1-5, with TRBD1 matching over 12 bases. Germline-derived CDR1 and CDR2 are GTSNPN and SVGIG (reference sequence). This CDR3 has 16 amino acids. After removal of 1 base from V and 3 bases from J, the junction contained 4 bases not matched to a gene.

CDR3: CASSLAGVGYNEQFF. In nucleotides, the CDR3 is TGCGCCAGCAGCTTAGCGGGGGTAGGCTACAATGAGCAGTTCTTC. The J gene is TRBJ2-1, the V gene TRBV5-1; TRBD2 agrees at 8 bases. The CDR3 is made up of 15 amino acids. V trimming: 2 bases; J trimming: 3 bases; junction bases outside the gene matches: 4. Germline-derived CDR1 and CDR2 are SGHRS and YFSETQ.

This chain links TRBV7-8 with TRBJ1-5, with 7 positions matching TRBD1. Trimming cost V 1 base and J 6 bases; bases outside gene matches: 9. CDR3 size: 16 residues. Germline assignment: CDR1 SGHVS and CDR2 FQNEAQ. CDR3 in amino acids: CASSLEGRGVGQPQHF. CDR3 nucleotides: TGTGCCAGCAGCTTAGAGGGCAGGGGGGTCGGTCAGCCCCAGCATTTT. Drawing the rest from reference TRBV7-8 and TRBJ1-5, the complete variable domain is GAGVSQSPRYKVAKRGQDVALRCDPISGHVSLFWYQQALGQGPEFLTYFQNEAQLDKSGLPSDRFFAERPEGSVSTLKIQRTQQEDSAVYLCASSLEGRGVGQPQHFGDGTRLSIL.

The chain couples TRBV5-1 to TRBJ2-3; D remains unclear. Germline loops: CDR1 SGHRS, CDR2 YFSETQ. Trimming stripped 1 base from V and 4 bases from J, with 10 bases between. The CDR3 is made up of 14 amino acids. This chain's CDR3 is CASSLPASSDTQYF. As DNA, the CDR3 is TGCGCCAGCAGCTTGCCCGCGTCTTCAGATACGCAGTATTTT.

The chain joins TRBV3-1 (or the pseudogene TRBV3-2) to TRBJ2-2, with TRBD1 as a possible D gene (6 bases). V lost 6 bases and J lost 6, with 8 bases in between. CDR3 length: 12 residues. The germline gives CDR1 LGHDT, CDR2 YNNKEL (reference sequence). CDR3 bases: TGTGCCAGCAGGACAGGCCCCGGGGAGCTGTTTTTT. Translating it yields CASRTGPGELFF.

The V call is TRBV7-2, the J call TRBJ1-6, with 9 bases aligning to TRBD1. V lost 1 base and J lost 5; bases outside the gene matches: 3. From germline, CDR1 is SGHTA and CDR2 FQGNSA. This CDR3 region has 16 residues. The CDR3 sequence is CASSLGGTGHNSPLHF. Written as DNA, the CDR3 is TGTGCCAGCAGCTTAGGGGGGACAGGGCATAATTCACCCCTCCACTTT.

The chain has TRBV7-8 and TRBJ1-2; TRBD1 agrees at 8 bases. J lost 8 bases, V lost 1 base, and 6 bases had no gene match. The CDR3 runs to 14 residues. Germline V gives CDR1 SGHVS, CDR2 FQNEAQ. CDR3 sequence reads: CASSLVSGGKGYTF. CDR3 DNA: TGTGCCAGCAGCTTAGTTTCAGGGGGCAAAGGCTACACCTTC.